These T cell receptor beta chains were read from a single sample in a study of blood T cell repertoires in COVID-19. The table came from immunoSEQ multiplex PCR; TCRdb's copy has only in-frame clones and leaves some out. Of about 140,000 clones in the sample, around 88% are singletons; the top ten hold 1.5%. The sample taken for sequencing was peripheral blood. Receptors were obtained from a woman aged 55-75 years with acute or convalescent COVID-19. The CDR3 runs from the conserved cysteine through the conserved F or W. A D gene is named only where the DNA matches it firmly. A clone size is listed for some rows: how often the clone was seen (once, few, many), or a class if it is expanded.

J	D	V	size	DNA	CDR3
TRBJ2-7	.	TRBV7-9	.	TGTGCCAGCAGCAAACTACAGGGCACCTACGAGCAGTACTTC	CASSKLQGTYEQYF
TRBJ2-1	.	TRBV6-2/TRBV6-3	few	TGTGCCAGCAGCCCCCCCGAGGGGGTTAACACCTACAATGAGCAGTTCTTC	CASSPPEGVNTYNEQFF
TRBJ1-5	TRBD1	TRBV2	.	TGTGCCAGCAGCAAACAGGGACAGGGTCAGCCCCAGCATTTT	CASSKQGQGQPQHF
TRBJ1-5	.	TRBV19	.	TGTGCCAGTAGTATGGGCAGGCTAAACAATCAGCCCCAGCATTTT	CASSMGRLNNQPQHF
TRBJ1-3	.	TRBV7-9	.	TGTGCCAGCAGCATCTCCGGGGGGGCCTCAGGAAACACCATATATTTT	CASSISGGASGNTIYF
TRBJ1-2	TRBD1	TRBV6-5	once	TGTGCCAGCACGGACAGGGCTCGGGGCTACACCTTC	CASTDRARGYTF
TRBJ1-1	.	TRBV6-2/TRBV6-3	.	TGTGCCAGCAGTTACTCGCGGGGTTTGAACACTGAAGCTTTCTTT	CASSYSRGLNTEAFF
TRBJ1-5	.	TRBV6-1	.	TGTGCCAGCAGTGAAGCGGTAGGGGGTTATCAGCCCCAGCATTTT	CASSEAVGGYQPQHF
TRBJ2-7	.	TRBV7-2	.	TGTGCCAGCAGCTTTTTTCAGGGCGTCTCCTACGAGCAGTACTTC	CASSFFQGVSYEQYF
TRBJ1-1	.	TRBV11-1	.	TGTGCCAGCAGCTTAGCAGGGGCGCGGACTGAAGCTTTCTTT	CASSLAGARTEAFF
TRBJ2-7	TRBD1	TRBV2	.	TGTGCCAGCAGGGCCGGGACAGCCTACGAGCAGTACTTC	CASRAGTAYEQYF
TRBJ1-2	.	TRBV28	.	TGTGCCAGCACTTTCCGGACAGAACATGGCTACACCTTC	CASTFRTEHGYTF
TRBJ2-2	TRBD1	TRBV20-1	.	TGCAGTGCTAGTAACTACAGGGGAATCATCGGGGAGCTGTTTTTT	CSASNYRGIIGELFF
TRBJ1-2	TRBD1	TRBV7-2	.	TGTGCCAGCAGCTTAGCCGGACAGGGGTTCTCTGGCTACACCTTC	CASSLAGQGFSGYTF
TRBJ1-2	.	TRBV24-1	.	TGTGCCACCAGTTGGGGGGGGAGTGGCTACACCTTC	CATSWGGSGYTF
TRBJ1-2	TRBD1	TRBV2	.	TGTGCCAGCAGCGACAGGGAGAGTAACTATGGCTACACCTTC	CASSDRESNYGYTF
TRBJ1-1	.	TRBV19	.	TGTGCCAGTAGCCTGGGGGGAGCAACTGAAGCTTTCTTT	CASSLGGATEAFF
TRBJ1-2	.	TRBV2	.	TGTGCCAGCTTGAGAGGCCGAGACTACACCTTC	CASLRGRDYTF
TRBJ2-1	TRBD2	TRBV2	.	TGTGCCCGGGGACTAGCGGGCGGCAATGAGCAGTTCTTC	CARGLAGGNEQFF
TRBJ1-2	.	TRBV9	.	TGTGCCAGCAGCGTAGCTGGAGGGAACTATGGCTACACCTTC	CASSVAGGNYGYTF
TRBJ2-1	TRBD2	TRBV28	.	TGTGCCAGCAGTTTGGGACTAGCGGGAGGCTTGAATGAGCAGTTCTTC	CASSLGLAGGLNEQFF
TRBJ2-1	.	TRBV4-1	.	TGCGCCAGCAGCCTGCACGTATGGGGGCGCAGGGCGAATGAGCAGTTCTTC	CASSLHVWGRRANEQFF
TRBJ2-7	.	TRBV11-1	few	TGTGCCAGCAGCTTAGGGGGCTTGGTCGAGCAGTACTTC	CASSLGGLVEQYF
TRBJ1-1	.	TRBV9	few	TGTGCCAGCAGCCCTACAGTAGTCCGGCCTGAAGCTTTCTTT	CASSPTVVRPEAFF
TRBJ1-6	.	TRBV9	.	TGTGCCAGCAGCGGTACCCCCTGGGGCAGGGGTAATTCACCCCTCCACTTT	CASSGTPWGRGNSPLHF
TRBJ1-3	TRBD1	TRBV19	.	TGTGCCAGTAGTCGAGGTGGACAGGGATCTGGAAACACCATATATTTT	CASSRGGQGSGNTIYF
TRBJ2-1	.	TRBV18	.	TGTGCCAGCTCACCTGCCAGGGGAATTTACAATGAGCAGTTCTTC	CASSPARGIYNEQFF
TRBJ1-1	.	TRBV9	.	TGTGCCAGCAGCGTAGTAACAGGGCGAGGGAACACTGAAGCTTTCTTT	CASSVVTGRGNTEAFF
TRBJ1-6	.	TRBV6-1	.	TGTGCCAGCAGTGAAACGCAGGTTTCACCCCTCCACTTT	CASSETQVSPLHF
TRBJ2-2	.	TRBV7-8	.	TGTGCCAGCAGCTTCCTAGCCGTGAACACCGGGGAGCTGTTTTTT	CASSFLAVNTGELFF
TRBJ2-6	.	TRBV7-3	.	TGTGCCAGCAGCTTAAGAGGGGGTGCTGGGGCCAACGTCCTGACTTTC	CASSLRGGAGANVLTF
TRBJ1-3	.	TRBV28	.	TGTGCCAGCAGCCAGGGAGGTTCTGGAAACACCATATATTTT	CASSQGGSGNTIYF
TRBJ1-3	.	TRBV7-9	.	TGTGCCAGCAGCACAGCTGTTGGGAGGGGAAACTCTGGAAACACCATATATTTT	CASSTAVGRGNSGNTIYF
TRBJ1-2	.	TRBV7-9	.	TGTGCCAGCAGCCCGGCGGGGGGGAATCACTATGGCTACACCTTC	CASSPAGGNHYGYTF
TRBJ2-3	TRBD2	TRBV7-9	.	TGTGCCAGCAGTGAATCGAGCGGGGTATCCACAGATACGCAGTATTTT	CASSESSGVSTDTQYF
TRBJ1-5	TRBD1	TRBV29-1	.	TGCAGCGTTGTGGTGGGGCAACAGGGGGCCAATCAGCCCCAGCATTTT	CSVVVGQQGANQPQHF
TRBJ2-3	.	TRBV9	.	TGTGCCAGCGGCCGGGGGACCGGTACAGATACGCAGTATTTT	CASGRGTGTDTQYF
TRBJ1-2	.	TRBV6-5	.	TGTGCCAGCAGCCCCACCACATTTTCCTATGGCTACACCTTC	CASSPTTFSYGYTF
TRBJ2-3	TRBD2	TRBV9	.	TGTGCCAGCAGCTTCGGGGGGGCCACAGATACGCAGTATTTT	CASSFGGATDTQYF
TRBJ1-3	TRBD1	TRBV4-3	.	TGCGCCAGCAGCCAAGAGATCCCGACAGGGGTTAGGATGGACACCATATATTTT	CASSQEIPTGVRMDTIYF
TRBJ2-1	TRBD1	TRBV5-1	once	TGCGCCAGCAGCTTGGAGGGGGCGTTTAGCTCCTACAATGAGCAGTTCTTC	CASSLEGAFSSYNEQFF
TRBJ1-4	.	TRBV28	.	TGTGCCAGCAGTTTTGGTGGAGGCCCTAATGAAAAACTGTTTTTT	CASSFGGGPNEKLFF
TRBJ1-1	.	TRBV18	.	TGTGCCAGCGCCCCCCCCGGTCAGGTGGGGCTCACTGAAGCTTTCTTT	CASAPPGQVGLTEAFF
TRBJ2-7	.	TRBV3-1/TRBV3-2	.	TGTGCCAGCAGTCGGGGCTCCTACGAGCAGTACTTC	CASSRGSYEQYF
TRBJ2-2	TRBD1	TRBV19	.	TGTGCCAGTAGTAAGGACAGGGGGCAAGACGGGGAGCTGTTTTTT	CASSKDRGQDGELFF
TRBJ2-1	.	TRBV5-1	.	TGCGCCAGCAGCTTGGAATTAGGTCACAGGGTAGGCAATGAGCAGTTCTTC	CASSLELGHRVGNEQFF
TRBJ2-3	TRBD2	TRBV9	.	TGTGCCAGCAGCGTAGCCTCTGGGGGGGAAGGCACAGATACGCAGTATTTT	CASSVASGGEGTDTQYF
TRBJ2-1	.	TRBV4-3	.	TGCGCCAGCAGCCAAGACCCAGGGCATGCTAATGAGCAGTTCTTC	CASSQDPGHANEQFF
TRBJ1-5	.	TRBV18	.	TGTGCCAGCTCACCGTATCAGGCTAGCAATCAGCCCCAGCATTTT	CASSPYQASNQPQHF
TRBJ1-6	.	TRBV3-1/TRBV3-2	.	TGTGCCAGCAGCCAAGACGGGGGTTCACCCCTCCACTTT	CASSQDGGSPLHF
TRBJ1-5	.	TRBV6-2/TRBV6-3	.	TGTGCCAGCAGTTATCGGCAGGGAAGGGGTCAGCCCCAGCATTTT	CASSYRQGRGQPQHF
TRBJ1-3	.	TRBV18	.	TGTGCCAGCTCACCTGACAGCAACTCTGGAAACACCATATATTTT	CASSPDSNSGNTIYF
TRBJ1-2	.	TRBV19	.	TGTGCCAGTAGTCCCTTTGGAGCTAGTCCACGGGGCTACACCTTC	CASSPFGASPRGYTF
TRBJ2-7	TRBD1	TRBV5-8	.	TGTGCCAGCAGCAGGCAGGGGACAGTTCGGGAGCAGTACTTC	CASSRQGTVREQYF
TRBJ2-7	.	TRBV25-1	.	TGTGCCAGCAGTCTACAGGGAGCCTCCTACGAGCAGTACTTC	CASSLQGASYEQYF
TRBJ1-4	TRBD1	TRBV20-1	.	TGCAGTGCTAGTAGGGGACAGACAAATGAAAAACTGTTTTTT	CSASRGQTNEKLFF
TRBJ1-5	.	TRBV19	once	TGTGCCAGTTCACAGGGTAATGGCAATCAGCCCCAGCATTTT	CASSQGNGNQPQHF
TRBJ2-7	.	TRBV4-3	.	TGCGCCAGCAGCCAAGATTCCCACAACTACGAGCAGTACTTC	CASSQDSHNYEQYF
TRBJ1-1	TRBD1	TRBV29-1	.	TGCAGCGTTGAAACAGGGGGAGACACTGAAGCTTTCTTT	CSVETGGDTEAFF